This T cell receptor beta chain is drawn from a study of cytomegalovirus exposure and HLA in healthy donors. A multiplex PCR was run with 60 Vbeta primers and 13 Jbeta primers. The data were produced by immunoSEQ multiplex PCR, yet TCRdb's version contains in-frame clones alone and is incomplete. This sample yields 90,000 to 120,000 clones, of which over 75% are seen a single time; approximately 2.1% belongs to the top ten. V was trimmed by 1 base and J by 4 bases, leaving 10 bases between them. The CDR3 is 15 residues long. Germline CDR1 and CDR2: PRHDT and FYEKMQ (reference sequence). The clonotype comes from a young man in good health and CMV-seronegative. The chain recombines TRBV13 with TRBJ2-2; D ambiguous. Sample: PBMCs. CDR3 sequence: CASSLESGLTGELFF. CDR3 bases: TGTGCCAGCAGCTTAGAGTCAGGCCTCACCGGGGAGCTGTTTTTT. The whole variable domain, remainder taken from reference TRBV13 and TRBJ2-2, is AAGVIQSPRHLIKEKRETATLKCYPIPRHDTVYWYQQGPGQDPQFLISFYEKMQSDKGSIPDRFSAQQFSDYHSELNMSSLELGDSALYFCASSLESGLTGELFFGEGSRLTVL.